This TCR beta chain originates from a study of T cell repertoires in ileal Crohn's disease. Sequenced by immunoSEQ multiplex PCR; TCRdb stores in-frame clones only, minus some. The sample holds about 14,000 clones; about 71% are singletons and the top ten take 5.9%. The CDR3 runs 12 residues. Between the trimmed V and J ends, which lost 6 bases and 6 bases, there was a span of 9 bases. Germline V gene data show CDR1 as MNHNY and CDR2 as SVGAGI (reference sequence). Sequencing was performed on ileal tissue. The receptor was derived from an adult with Crohn's disease. The chain uses TRBV6-6 and TRBJ2-1; either TRBD1 or TRBD2 may supply D (5 bases each). CDR3 residues: CASRPGLNEQFF. The CDR3 bases are TGTGCCAGCAGGCCGGGGCTCAATGAGCAGTTCTTC.